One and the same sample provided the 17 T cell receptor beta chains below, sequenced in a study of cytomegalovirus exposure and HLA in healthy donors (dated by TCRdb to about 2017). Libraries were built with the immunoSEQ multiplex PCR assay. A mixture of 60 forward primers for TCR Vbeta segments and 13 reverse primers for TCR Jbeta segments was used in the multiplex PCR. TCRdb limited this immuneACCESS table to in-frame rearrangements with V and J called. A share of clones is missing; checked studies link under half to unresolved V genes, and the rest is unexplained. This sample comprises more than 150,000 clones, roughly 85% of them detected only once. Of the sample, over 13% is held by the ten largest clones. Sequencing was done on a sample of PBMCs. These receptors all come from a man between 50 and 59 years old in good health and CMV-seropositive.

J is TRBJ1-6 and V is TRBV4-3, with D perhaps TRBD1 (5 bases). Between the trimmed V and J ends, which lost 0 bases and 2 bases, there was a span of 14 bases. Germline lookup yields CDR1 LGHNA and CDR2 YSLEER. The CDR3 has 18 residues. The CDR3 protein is CASSQDRSGSAYNSPLHF. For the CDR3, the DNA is TGCGCCAGCAGCCAAGATCGGTCAGGGTCTGCCTATAATTCACCCCTCCACTTT.

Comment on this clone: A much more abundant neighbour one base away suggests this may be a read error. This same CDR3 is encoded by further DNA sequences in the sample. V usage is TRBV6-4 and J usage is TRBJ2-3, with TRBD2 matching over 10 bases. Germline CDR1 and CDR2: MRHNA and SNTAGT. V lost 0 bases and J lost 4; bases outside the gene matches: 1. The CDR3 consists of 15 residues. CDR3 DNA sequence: TGTGCCAGCAGTGACTCGAGCGGGGGGGCAGATACGCAGTATTTT. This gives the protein CASSDSSGGADTQYF.

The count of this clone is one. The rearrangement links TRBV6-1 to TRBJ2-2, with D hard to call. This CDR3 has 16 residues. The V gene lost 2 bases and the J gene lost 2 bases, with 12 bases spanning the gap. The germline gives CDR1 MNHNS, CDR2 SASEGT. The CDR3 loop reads CASSELVFSNTGELFF. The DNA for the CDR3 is TGTGCCAGCAGTGAATTGGTTTTCAGTAACACCGGGGAGCTGTTTTTT.

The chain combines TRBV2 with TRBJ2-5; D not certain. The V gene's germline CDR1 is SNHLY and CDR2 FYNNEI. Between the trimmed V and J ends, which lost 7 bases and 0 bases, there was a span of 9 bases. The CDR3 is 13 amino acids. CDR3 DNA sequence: TGTGCCAGCAATCCACATAACCAAGAGACCCAGTACTTC. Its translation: CASNPHNQETQYF.

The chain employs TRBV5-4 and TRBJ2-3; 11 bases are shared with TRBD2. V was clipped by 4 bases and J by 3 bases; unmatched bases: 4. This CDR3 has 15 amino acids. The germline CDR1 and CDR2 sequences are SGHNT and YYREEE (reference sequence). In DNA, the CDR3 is TGTGCCAGCAGCATCGGACTAGCGGGTACAGATACGCAGTATTTT. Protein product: CASSIGLAGTDTQYF. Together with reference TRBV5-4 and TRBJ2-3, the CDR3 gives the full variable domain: ETGVTQSPTHLIKTRGQQVTLRCSSQSGHNTVSWYQQALGQGPQFIFQYYREEENGRGNFPPRFSGLQFPNYSSELNVNALELDDSALYLCASSIGLAGTDTQYFGPGTRLTVL.

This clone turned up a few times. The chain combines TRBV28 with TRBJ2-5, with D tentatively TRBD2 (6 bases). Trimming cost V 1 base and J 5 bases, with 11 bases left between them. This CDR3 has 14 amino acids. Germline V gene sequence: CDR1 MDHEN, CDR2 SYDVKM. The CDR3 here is CASSLLAEWETQYF. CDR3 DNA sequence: TGTGCCAGCAGTTTATTAGCGGAGTGGGAGACCCAGTACTTC.

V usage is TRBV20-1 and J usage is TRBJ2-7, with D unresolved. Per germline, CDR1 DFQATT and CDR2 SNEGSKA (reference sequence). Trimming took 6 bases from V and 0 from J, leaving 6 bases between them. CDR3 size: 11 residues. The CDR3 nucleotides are TGCAGTGCCCGTAGCTCCTACGAGCAGTACTTC. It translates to CSARSSYEQYF.

CDR3 residues: CASSFQRGPYNEQFF. DNA for the CDR3: TGTGCCAGCAGCTTCCAGCGGGGGCCTTACAATGAGCAGTTCTTC. The V call is TRBV7-8, the J call TRBJ2-1; 8 bases map to TRBD2. V gave up 3 bases and J gave up 4 bases; unmatched junction bases: 5. Germline CDR1 reads SGHVS; CDR2 reads FQNEAQ. This CDR3 is 15 amino acids long.

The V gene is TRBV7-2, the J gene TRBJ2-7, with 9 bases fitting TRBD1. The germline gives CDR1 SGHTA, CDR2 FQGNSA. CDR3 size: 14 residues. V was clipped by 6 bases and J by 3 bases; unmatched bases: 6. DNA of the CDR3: TGTGCCAGCAGTACCGGGACAGGGAACTACGAGCAGTACTTC. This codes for CASSTGTGNYEQYF.

The CDR3 region is CASRPGTGGSTDTQYF. In nucleotides, the CDR3 is TGCGCCAGCAGGCCCGGGACAGGGGGCAGCACAGATACGCAGTATTTT. The chain links TRBV4-1 to TRBJ2-3; 12 nucleotides agree with TRBD1. The CDR3 is made up of 16 amino acids. Losses at the gene ends were 6 bases for V and 0 bases for J; bases not matched to a gene: 4. CDR1 is MGHRA and CDR2 is YSYEKL in the germline V gene.

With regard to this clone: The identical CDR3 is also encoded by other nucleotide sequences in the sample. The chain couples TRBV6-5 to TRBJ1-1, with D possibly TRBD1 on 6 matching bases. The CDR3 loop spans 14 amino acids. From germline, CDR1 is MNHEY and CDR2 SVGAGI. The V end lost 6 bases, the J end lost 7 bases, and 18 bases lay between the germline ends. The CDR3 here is CASSPGQGVFEAFF. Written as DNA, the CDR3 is TGTGCCAGCAGCCCGGGACAAGGGGTTTTTGAAGCTTTCTTT.

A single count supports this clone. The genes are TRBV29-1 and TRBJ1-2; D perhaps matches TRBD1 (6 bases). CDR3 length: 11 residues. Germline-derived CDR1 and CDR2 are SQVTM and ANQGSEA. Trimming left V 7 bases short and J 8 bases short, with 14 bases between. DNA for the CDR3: TGCAGCGCCCCGTGGGGGCGAGGCTACACCTTC. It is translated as CSAPWGRGYTF.

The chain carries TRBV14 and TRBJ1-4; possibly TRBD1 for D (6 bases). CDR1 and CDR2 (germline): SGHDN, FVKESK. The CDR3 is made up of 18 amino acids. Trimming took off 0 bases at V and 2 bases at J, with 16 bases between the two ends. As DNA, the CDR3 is TGTGCCAGCAGCCAAGATTTGGGGGGGCGCAGGACTAATGAAAAACTGTTTTTT. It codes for CASSQDLGGRRTNEKLFF.

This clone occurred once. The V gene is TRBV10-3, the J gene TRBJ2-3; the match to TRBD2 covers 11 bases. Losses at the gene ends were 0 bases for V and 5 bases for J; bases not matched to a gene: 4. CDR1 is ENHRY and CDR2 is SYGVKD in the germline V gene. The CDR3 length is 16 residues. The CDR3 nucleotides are TGTGCCATCAGTGAGTCGATAGCGGGGGGGGGAGATACGCAGTATTTT. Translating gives CAISESIAGGGDTQYF.

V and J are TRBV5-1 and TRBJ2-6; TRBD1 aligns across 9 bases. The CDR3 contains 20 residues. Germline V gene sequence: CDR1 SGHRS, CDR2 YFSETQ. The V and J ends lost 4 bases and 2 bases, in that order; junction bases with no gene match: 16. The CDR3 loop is CASSARRGTGIPAGANVLTF. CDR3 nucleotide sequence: TGCGCCAGCAGCGCGAGACGGGGGACAGGGATCCCTGCTGGGGCCAACGTCCTGACTTTC.

The CDR3 bases are TGTGCCAGCAGCCAAGGAGCCCCCCAAGAGACCCAGTACTTC. Amino acid sequence: CASSQGAPQETQYF. The rearrangement uses TRBV4-2 and TRBJ2-5; no firm D call. The CDR3 totals 14 residues. CDR1 and CDR2 (germline): LGHNA, YNFKEQ. The V end was cut by 1 base, the J end by 1 base, with 7 bases between.

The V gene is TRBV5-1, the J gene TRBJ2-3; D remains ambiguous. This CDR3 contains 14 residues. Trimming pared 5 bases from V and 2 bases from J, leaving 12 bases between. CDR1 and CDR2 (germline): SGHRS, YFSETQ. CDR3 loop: CASSGSLNTDTQYF. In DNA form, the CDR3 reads TGCGCCAGCAGTGGCAGTTTAAACACAGATACGCAGTATTTT.